The entry that follows covers one TCR beta chain sequence. One junction end does not reproduce the germline sequence, and a read error may be involved. CDR1 and CDR2 (germline): MNHNS, SASEGT. The CDR3 covers 18 residues. No cell fractionation was done, so the repertoire covers all unsorted peripheral blood T cells. The sample originates from a study of HIV-infected patients and healthy controls. cDNA was made from around 0.5 ug RNA using alpha and beta constant primers. Each of the alpha and beta chains got its own library through chain-specific third strand synthesis with indices. TCRdb passed the 5' RACE reads through MiXCR, listing each CDR3 protein once. Here the sample spans 15,000 to 20,000 distinct CDR3 sequences, about 8.3% being singletons.

This TCR derives from an adult in good health. Specimen: blood. The chain carries TRBV6-1 and TRBJ2-4; TRBD2 matches at 9 bases. The DNA for the CDR3 is TGTGCCAGCAGAGAAGACCTAGCGGGACTGCTATCCAAAAACATTCAGTACTTC. This translates into CASREDLAGLLSKNIQYF.